The 22 T cell receptor beta chains below were found in one sample sequenced in a study of T cell responses to AZD1222 COVID-19 vaccine. Clones were read by immunoSEQ multiplex PCR, and TCRdb kept only the in-frame ones, dropping some. The sample includes about 120,000 clones, approximately 85% seen only once; the top ten take roughly 3.8%. The sample in question was peripheral blood, obtained on day 0 of MenACWY control vaccination. The receptors were gathered from an adult in good health.

V gene TRBV7-2 combines with J gene TRBJ1-1, with 9 bases lining up with TRBD1. The CDR3 runs 14 residues. V shed 6 bases, J shed 5 bases, and the junction held 7 bases outside the gene matches. In germline, CDR1 is SGHTA, CDR2 FQGNSA. In nucleotides, the CDR3 is TGTGCCAGCAGTTTCACAGGGGGCTGGACTGAAGCTTTCTTT. Protein: CASSFTGGWTEAFF.

On this clone itself: In the same sample, other DNA sequences code for this CDR3. CDR3 sequence (DNA): TGCGCCAGCAGCCAAGAGGAAGGTTCACCCCTCCACTTT. It yields the protein CASSQEEGSPLHF. The chain uses TRBV4-3 and TRBJ1-6; D remains ambiguous. The CDR3 extends over 13 amino acids. V lost 0 bases to trimming and J lost 9 bases, with 6 bases between them. The germline gives CDR1 LGHNA, CDR2 YSLEER.

This chain's CDR3 is CASSLSSGGDADTQYF. The CDR3 DNA follows: TGTGCCAGCAGCTTAAGCTCTGGGGGCGATGCAGATACGCAGTATTTT. The rearrangement joins TRBV7-2 to TRBJ2-3; TRBD1 might be the D (6 bases). CDR1 is SGHTA, CDR2 FQGNSA, per germline. This CDR3 is 16 amino acids long. Trimming cost V 2 bases and J 4 bases, with 16 bases left between them. The full variable domain, with the rest looked up from reference TRBV7-2 and TRBJ2-3, is GAGVSQSPSNKVTEKGKDVELRCDPISGHTALYWYRQSLGQGLEFLIYFQGNSAPDKSGLPSDRFSAERTGGSVSTLTIQRTQQEDSAVYLCASSLSSGGDADTQYFGPGTRLTVL.

J is TRBJ2-5 and V is TRBV27; 8 bases map to TRBD1. This CDR3 has 14 residues. Germline assignment: CDR1 MNHEY and CDR2 SMNVEV (reference sequence). V lost 5 bases, J lost 4 bases, and 6 bases stayed unmatched. This CDR3 reads CASSTTGDTETQYF. CDR3 DNA sequence: TGTGCCAGCAGTACGACAGGGGATACAGAGACCCAGTACTTC.

V gene TRBV7-8 combines with J gene TRBJ2-1; 8 nucleotides match TRBD2. The CDR3 covers 14 residues. The V gene end was trimmed by 4 bases and the J gene end by 6 bases; junction bases not matched to a gene: 5. Germline V gives CDR1 SGHVS, CDR2 FQNEAQ. The DNA for the CDR3 is TGTGCCAGCAGCTCCGGACTAGCCGTCAATGAGCAGTTCTTC. Translating gives CASSSGLAVNEQFF.

This chain joins TRBV12-3 or TRBV12-4 and TRBJ1-4, with 7 bases lining up with TRBD1. The CDR3 totals 13 residues. V lost 6 bases to trimming and J lost 12 bases; unmatched junction nucleotides: 10. This chain's CDR3 is CASRKQGLRELFF. The CDR3, as DNA: TGTGCCAGCAGGAAACAGGGGTTGAGAGAACTGTTTTTT.

This sequence joins TRBV19 and TRBJ1-1; TRBD1 matches 10 bases. The germline gives CDR1 LNHDA, CDR2 SQIVND (reference sequence). This CDR3 spans 17 amino acids. Unmatched junction bases numbered 14, after V lost 5 bases and J lost 5 bases. The CDR3 coding sequence is TGTGCCAGTAGTGGCAGACAGGGGGCGCGACGTGGGACTGAAGCTTTCTTT. It yields the protein CASSGRQGARRGTEAFF.

This sequence joins TRBV21-1 and TRBJ1-6; the D call in the table, TRBD1, was not verified against the DNA. TRBV21-1 is given as a pseudogene. The CDR3 spans 19 residues. CDR3 bases: TGTGCCAGCAGCAAAGCCCCCGGGACAGGGACCGCAGTGGTTTCACCCCTCCACTTT. Residues: CASSKAPGTGTAVVSPLHF.

The J gene is TRBJ1-4, the V gene TRBV4-2; no clear D gene. Trimming took 0 bases from V and 0 from J, leaving 11 bases between them. The CDR3 consists of 17 residues. CDR1 and CDR2 (germline): LGHNA, YNFKEQ. The CDR3 here is CASSQDGRTATNEKLFF. CDR3 DNA sequence: TGTGCCAGCAGCCAAGATGGCAGAACCGCAACTAATGAAAAACTGTTTTTT.

This clone has just a few counts. The chain joins TRBV5-1 to TRBJ2-5, with D possibly TRBD1 on 7 matching bases. V lost 3 bases to trimming and J lost 5 bases, with 17 bases between them. This CDR3 is built from 15 residues. CDR1 is SGHRS, CDR2 YFSETQ, per germline. In nucleotides, the CDR3 is TGCGCCAGCAGCTCCGTGGGAGGACAGGCTGAGACCCAGTACTTC. This gives the protein CASSSVGGQAETQYF.

V is TRBV30 and J is TRBJ2-3, with TRBD2 as a possible D gene (6 bases). This CDR3 region has 15 residues. V was trimmed by 0 bases and J by 3 bases, leaving 13 bases between them. Per germline, CDR1 GTSNPN and CDR2 SVGIG (reference sequence). This CDR3 is CAWSVFWRGTDTQYF. The CDR3 region has the DNA TGTGCCTGGAGTGTATTTTGGCGGGGTACAGATACGCAGTATTTT.

The genes are TRBV5-1 and TRBJ1-4, with D possibly matching TRBD1 (5 bases). Germline V gene data show CDR1 as SGHRS and CDR2 as YFSETQ. Deletions cut 3 bases from V and 0 bases from J, with 21 bases between. There are 19 residues in the CDR3. The CDR3 loop reads CASSSLPPQAAPTNEKLFF. CDR3 in DNA: TGCGCCAGCAGCTCCCTCCCGCCACAGGCTGCTCCAACTAATGAAAAACTGTTTTTT.

V is TRBV11-2 and J is TRBJ1-2; D might be TRBD1 (6 bases). The CDR3 is 15 amino acids. Per the germline V gene, CDR1 is SGHAT and CDR2 is FQNNGV. The germline V and J ends were trimmed by 4 bases and 8 bases, with 20 bases remaining between them. The CDR3 loop is CASSSWGGRLEGYTF. In DNA, the CDR3 is TGTGCCAGCAGCTCCTGGGGGGGGCGCTTGGAGGGCTACACCTTC.

This clone was seen more than once but under ten times. Its ends do not fully match the called genes, so a read error is possible. The rearrangement joins TRBV2 to TRBJ1-6; D ambiguous. The CDR3 contains 11 residues. Looked up from germline, CDR1 is SNHLY and CDR2 is FYNNEI. The CDR3 DNA follows: TGTGCCAGCAGCGCGGACGGAACCAGCAGCTTT. This translates into CASSADGTSSF.

The chain uses TRBV5-1 and TRBJ2-2; perhaps TRBD1 as D (6 bases). This CDR3 comprises 16 residues. V was clipped by 4 bases and J by 3 bases, with 16 bases between them. Germline CDR1 is SGHRS and CDR2 is YFSETQ. CDR3 coding DNA: TGCGCCAGCAGCCCATACTGGGGGCTGGACACCGGGGAGCTGTTTTTT. This codes for CASSPYWGLDTGELFF.

The rearrangement uses TRBV7-9 and TRBJ2-1; D is possibly TRBD1 or TRBD2 (5 bases each). The CDR3 consists of 16 residues. Trimming shortened V by 1 base and J by 1 base, and 11 bases separated the two germline ends. Germline lookup yields CDR1 SEHNR and CDR2 FQNEAQ (reference sequence). Written as DNA, the CDR3 is TGTGCCAGCAGCTTAGTTGGGGGTGGGTCCTACAATGAGCAGTTCTTC. Its translation is CASSLVGGGSYNEQFF.

The rearrangement uses TRBV12-3 or TRBV12-4 and TRBJ1-1; no reliable D call. V was clipped by 6 bases and J by 5 bases, with 7 bases between them. The CDR3 runs to 11 residues. Here the CDR3 reads CASSRLTEAFF. In DNA, the CDR3 is TGTGCCAGCAGCAGATTAACTGAAGCTTTCTTT.

On this clone itself: This sample includes further DNA sequences coding for the same CDR3. V and J are TRBV5-1 and TRBJ2-3, with D hard to call. The CDR3 totals 15 residues. Trimming left V 0 bases short and J 0 bases short, with 8 bases between. Looked up from germline, CDR1 is SGHRS and CDR2 is YFSETQ. CDR3 loop: CASSLVGRSTDTQYF. CDR3 in DNA: TGCGCCAGCAGCTTGGTTGGCAGAAGCACAGATACGCAGTATTTT.

This clone came up a few times. The chain couples TRBV10-2 to TRBJ1-2; D gene unclear. This CDR3 has 15 amino acids. V was clipped by 0 bases and J by 4 bases, with 12 bases between them. Germline values: CDR1 WSHSY, CDR2 SAAADI. In nucleotides, the CDR3 is TGCGCCAGCAGTGAGTCCTCTGGACTGATCTATGGCTACACCTTC. It specifies CASSESSGLIYGYTF.

In its sample, this clone was seen once. The V call is TRBV3-1 (or the pseudogene TRBV3-2), the J call TRBJ1-2, with no clear D. CDR1 and CDR2 from the germline V gene are LGHDT and YNNKEL (reference sequence). V gave up 0 bases and J gave up 8 bases, with 10 bases separating them. The CDR3 has 13 residues. CDR3 bases: TGTGCCAGCAGCCAAGATTCCGAGGAGGGCTACACCTTC. Protein sequence: CASSQDSEEGYTF.

With respect to this clone: The junction and the germline gene differ at one end; a read error may be behind it. The chain has TRBV4-1 and TRBJ1-3, with 8 bases matching TRBD1. The CDR3 is made up of 18 amino acids. Germline lookup yields CDR1 MGHRA and CDR2 YSYEKL. The CDR3 protein is CASSEEQGASSSGNTIYF. The CDR3, as DNA: TGCGCCAGCAGCGAAGAGCAGGGGGCCTCTAGCTCTGGAAACACCATATATTTT.

This chain joins TRBV27 and TRBJ2-7; TRBD1 might be the D (5 bases). Deletions cut 3 bases from V and 4 bases from J, with 13 bases between. Per the germline V gene, CDR1 is MNHEY and CDR2 is SMNVEV (reference sequence). This CDR3 has 14 residues. The CDR3, as DNA: TGTGCCAGCAGTTTCCAGGGTTACCGTTACGAGCAGTACTTC. Its translation: CASSFQGYRYEQYF.